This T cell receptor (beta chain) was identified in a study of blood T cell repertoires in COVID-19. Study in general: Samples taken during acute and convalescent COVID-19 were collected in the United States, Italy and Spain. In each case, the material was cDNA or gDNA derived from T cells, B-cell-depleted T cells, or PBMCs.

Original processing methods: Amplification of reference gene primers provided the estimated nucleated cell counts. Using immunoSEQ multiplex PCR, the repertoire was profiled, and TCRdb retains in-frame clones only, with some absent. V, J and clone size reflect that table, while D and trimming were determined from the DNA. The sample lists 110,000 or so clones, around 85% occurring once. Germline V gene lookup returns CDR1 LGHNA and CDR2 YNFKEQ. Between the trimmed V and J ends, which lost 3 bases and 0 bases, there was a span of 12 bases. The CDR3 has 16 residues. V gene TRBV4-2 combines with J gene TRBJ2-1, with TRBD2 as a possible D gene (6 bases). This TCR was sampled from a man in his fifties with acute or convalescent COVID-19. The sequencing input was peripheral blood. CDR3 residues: CASSQGLRVSYNEQFF. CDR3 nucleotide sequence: TGTGCCAGCAGCCAGGGACTTCGAGTCTCCTACAATGAGCAGTTCTTC.